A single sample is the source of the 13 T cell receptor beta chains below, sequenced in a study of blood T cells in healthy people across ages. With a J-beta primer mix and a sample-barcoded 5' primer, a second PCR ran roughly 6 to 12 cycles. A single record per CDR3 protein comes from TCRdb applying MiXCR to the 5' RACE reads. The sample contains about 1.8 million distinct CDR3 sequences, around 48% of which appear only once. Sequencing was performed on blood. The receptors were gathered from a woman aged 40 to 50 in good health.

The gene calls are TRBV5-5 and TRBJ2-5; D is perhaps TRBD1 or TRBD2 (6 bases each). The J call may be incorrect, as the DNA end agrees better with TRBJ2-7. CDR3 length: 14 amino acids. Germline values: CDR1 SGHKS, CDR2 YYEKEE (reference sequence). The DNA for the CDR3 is TGTGCCAGCAGCTCCCGGGGGCAGGGAAACGAGCAGTACTTC. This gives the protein CASSSRGQGNEQYF.

The CDR3 DNA reads as TGTGCCAGTAGTACCGTTATTAGCGGAGCTAGCACAGATACGCAGTATTTT. Protein product: CASSTVISGASTDTQYF. The chain recombines TRBV19 with TRBJ2-3, with a tentative D call TRBD2 (6 bases). This CDR3 region has 17 residues. Trimming stripped 4 bases from V and 0 bases from J, with 17 bases between. Germline assignment: CDR1 LNHDA and CDR2 SQIVND (reference sequence). Drawing the rest from reference TRBV19 and TRBJ2-3, the complete variable domain is DGGITQSPKYLFRKEGQNVTLSCEQNLNHDAMYWYRQDPGQGLRLIYYSQIVNDFQKGDIAEGYSVSREKKESFPLTVTSAQKNPTAFYLCASSTVISGASTDTQYFGPGTRLTVL.

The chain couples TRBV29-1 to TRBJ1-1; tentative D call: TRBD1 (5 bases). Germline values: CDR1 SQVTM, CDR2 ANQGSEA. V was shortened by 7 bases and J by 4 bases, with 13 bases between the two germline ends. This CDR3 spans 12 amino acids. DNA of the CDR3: TGCAGCGGAACGGGGCCTGGCACTGAAGCTTTCTTT. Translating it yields CSGTGPGTEAFF.

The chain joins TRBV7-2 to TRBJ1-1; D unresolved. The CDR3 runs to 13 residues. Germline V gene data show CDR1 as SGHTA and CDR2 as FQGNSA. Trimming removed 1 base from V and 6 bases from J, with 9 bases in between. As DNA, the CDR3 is TGTGCCAGCAGCTTAGACGGTGGGGCTGAAGCTTTCTTT. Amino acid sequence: CASSLDGGAEAFF. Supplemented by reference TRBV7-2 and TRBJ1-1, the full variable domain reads GAGVSQSPSNKVTEKGKDVELRCDPISGHTALYWYRQSLGQGLEFLIYFQGNSAPDKSGLPSDRFSAERTGGSVSTLTIQRTQQEDSAVYLCASSLDGGAEAFFGQGTRLTVV.

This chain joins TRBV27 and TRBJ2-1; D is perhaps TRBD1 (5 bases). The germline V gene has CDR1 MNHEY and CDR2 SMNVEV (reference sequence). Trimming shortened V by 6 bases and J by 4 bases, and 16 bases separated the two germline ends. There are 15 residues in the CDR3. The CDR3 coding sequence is TGTGCCAGCAGCAGGGTCCCGGCCGGTTACAATGAGCAGTTCTTC. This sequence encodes CASSRVPAGYNEQFF.

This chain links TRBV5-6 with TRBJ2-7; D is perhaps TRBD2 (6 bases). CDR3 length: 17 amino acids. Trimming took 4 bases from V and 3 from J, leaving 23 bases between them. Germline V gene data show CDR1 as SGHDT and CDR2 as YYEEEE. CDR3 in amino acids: CASSPRSVRVRGYEQYF. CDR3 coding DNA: TGTGCCAGCAGCCCAAGGTCGGTACGCGTGCGGGGCTACGAGCAGTACTTC.

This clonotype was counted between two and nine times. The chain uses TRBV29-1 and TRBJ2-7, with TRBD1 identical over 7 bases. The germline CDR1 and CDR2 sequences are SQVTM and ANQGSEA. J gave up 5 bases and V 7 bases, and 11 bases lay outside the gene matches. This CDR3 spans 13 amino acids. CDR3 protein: CSGYHRGMDEQYF. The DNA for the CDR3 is TGCAGCGGTTACCACAGGGGTATGGACGAGCAGTACTTC.

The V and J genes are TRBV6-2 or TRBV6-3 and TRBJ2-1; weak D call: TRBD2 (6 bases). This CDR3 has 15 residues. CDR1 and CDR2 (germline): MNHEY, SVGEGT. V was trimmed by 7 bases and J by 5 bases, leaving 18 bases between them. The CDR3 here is CASTIAGLPNNEQFF. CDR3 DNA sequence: TGTGCCAGCACTATTGCGGGACTTCCAAACAATGAGCAGTTCTTC.

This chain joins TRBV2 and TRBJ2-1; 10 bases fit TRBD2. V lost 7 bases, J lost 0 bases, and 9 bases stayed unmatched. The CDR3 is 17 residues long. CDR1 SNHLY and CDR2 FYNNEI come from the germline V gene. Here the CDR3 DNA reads TGTGCCAGCACCCCTAGCGGGGGACGGAGCTCCTACAATGAGCAGTTCTTC. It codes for CASTPSGGRSSYNEQFF.

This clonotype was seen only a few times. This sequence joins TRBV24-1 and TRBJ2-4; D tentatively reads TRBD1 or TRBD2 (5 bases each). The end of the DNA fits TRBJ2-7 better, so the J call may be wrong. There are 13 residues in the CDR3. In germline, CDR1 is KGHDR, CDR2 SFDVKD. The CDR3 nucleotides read TGTGCCACCAGTGACCATGGGACCCGCGAGCAGTACTTC. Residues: CATSDHGTREQYF.

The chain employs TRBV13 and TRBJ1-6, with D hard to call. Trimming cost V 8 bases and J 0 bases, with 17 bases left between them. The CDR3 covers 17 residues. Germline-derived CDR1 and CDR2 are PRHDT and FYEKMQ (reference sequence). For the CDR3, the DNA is TGTGCCAGCTCGCGGGCAGTTGAGGGCTCCTATAATTCACCCCTCCACTTT. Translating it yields CASSRAVEGSYNSPLHF. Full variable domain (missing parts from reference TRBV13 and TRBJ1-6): AAGVIQSPRHLIKEKRETATLKCYPIPRHDTVYWYQQGPGQDPQFLISFYEKMQSDKGSIPDRFSAQQFSDYHSELNMSSLELGDSALYFCASSRAVEGSYNSPLHFGNGTRLTVT.

This CDR3 reads CASSSANALIAQPQHF. The CDR3 nucleotides are TGTGCCAGCAGCTCGGCAAACGCTCTTATCGCGCAGCCCCAGCATTTT. This rearrangement joins TRBV7-8 to TRBJ1-5; no reliable D call. In germline, CDR1 is SGHVS, CDR2 FQNEAQ. The ends were cut back, 4 bases at V and 7 bases at J, with 20 bases in the middle. CDR3 length: 16 amino acids. The full variable domain, in which reference TRBV7-8 and TRBJ1-5 provide the parts outside the CDR3, is GAGVSQSPRYKVAKRGQDVALRCDPISGHVSLFWYQQALGQGPEFLTYFQNEAQLDKSGLPSDRFFAERPEGSVSTLKIQRTQQEDSAVYLCASSSANALIAQPQHFGDGTRLSIL.

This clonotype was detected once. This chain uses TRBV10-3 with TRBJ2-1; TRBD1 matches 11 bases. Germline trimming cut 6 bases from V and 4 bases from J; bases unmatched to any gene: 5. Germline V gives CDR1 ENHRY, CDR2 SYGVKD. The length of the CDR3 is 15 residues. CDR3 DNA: TGTGCCATCAGATCCGGGACAGGGGGTTACAATGAGCAGTTCTTC. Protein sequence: CAIRSGTGGYNEQFF.